A single sample gave rise to the 30 T cell receptor beta chains below, sequenced in a study of cytomegalovirus exposure and HLA in healthy donors. PCR was performed using 60 Vbeta and 13 Jbeta primers. Generated by immunoSEQ multiplex PCR, the TCRdb table keeps only in-frame clones and is missing some. The sample has approximately 170,000 clones; around 85% are singletons. The sample taken for sequencing was PBMCs. These receptors were taken from a boy aged 2-15 years in good health and CMV-seronegative.

The V gene is TRBV4-2, the J gene TRBJ2-1; 14 nucleotides align to TRBD2. J was trimmed by 8 bases and V by 4 bases; bases with no gene match: 1. Germline lookup yields CDR1 LGHNA and CDR2 YNFKEQ. CDR3 length equals 14 residues. The CDR3 DNA reads as TGTGCCAGCAGCCGGGGACTAGCGGGAGATGAGCAGTTCTTC. Translating gives CASSRGLAGDEQFF.

The rearrangement links TRBV5-4 to TRBJ2-4, with D possibly TRBD2 on 6 matching bases. The germline V gene encodes CDR1 SGHNT and CDR2 YYREEE (reference sequence). V was pared by 4 bases and J by 8 bases, with 28 bases between. The CDR3 has 18 residues. The CDR3 is CASSEMGGDPYGRDIQYF. DNA for the CDR3: TGTGCCAGCAGCGAGATGGGCGGGGACCCCTATGGAAGGGACATTCAGTACTTC.

This chain uses TRBV6-1 with TRBJ2-7; D unresolved. The V gene's germline CDR1 is MNHNS and CDR2 SASEGT. This CDR3 has 15 residues. The V end was cut by 6 bases, the J end by 4 bases, with 19 bases between. The CDR3 loop is CASSWSLDPAYEQYV. The CDR3 bases are TGTGCCAGCAGCTGGAGTCTAGACCCAGCTTACGAGCAGTACGTC.

The chain is built from TRBV6-5 and TRBJ1-3; D is unresolved. This CDR3 spans 11 amino acids. V dropped 5 bases and J dropped 4 bases, with 3 bases sitting between them. Germline values: CDR1 MNHEY, CDR2 SVGAGI. The CDR3 DNA is TGTGCCAGCAGTCGGGGAAACACCATATATTTT. Protein sequence: CASSRGNTIYF.

The chain links TRBV5-1 to TRBJ2-7; TRBD2 is a possible D gene (5 bases). This CDR3 region has 15 residues. Trimming took 5 bases from V and 0 from J, leaving 15 bases between them. Germline assignment: CDR1 SGHRS and CDR2 YFSETQ. For the CDR3, the DNA is TGCGCCAGCAGTCTGGAGGTGGAGAGCTCCTACGAGCAGTACTTC. Translated, it gives CASSLEVESSYEQYF.

This chain uses TRBV6-1 with TRBJ1-6, with a tentative D call TRBD1 (5 bases). Trimming cost V 2 bases and J 3 bases, with 17 bases left between them. CDR1 is MNHNS and CDR2 is SASEGT in the germline V gene. This CDR3 region has 18 residues. CDR3 sequence: CASSESGGSRIYNSPLHF. CDR3 coding DNA: TGTGCCAGCAGTGAATCGGGGGGGAGCCGGATCTATAATTCACCCCTCCACTTT.

The chain recombines TRBV10-3 with TRBJ1-2; tentatively, D is TRBD1 (6 bases). CDR3 length: 13 amino acids. The V and J ends lost 1 base and 8 bases respectively, with 11 bases between them. Germline loops: CDR1 ENHRY, CDR2 SYGVKD. The CDR3 here is CAISEFEGEGYTF. The CDR3 nucleotides are TGTGCCATCAGTGAGTTCGAGGGGGAAGGCTACACCTTC.

This chain links TRBV5-6 with TRBJ1-2; 12 nucleotides match TRBD1. The CDR3 loop spans 18 amino acids. V was clipped by 4 bases and J by 4 bases; unmatched bases: 14. Germline lookup yields CDR1 SGHDT and CDR2 YYEEEE. This chain's CDR3 is CASSGRGTGGLLGYGYTF. CDR3 sequence (DNA): TGTGCCAGCAGCGGGCGTGGGACAGGGGGCCTATTGGGCTATGGCTACACCTTC.

The CDR3 DNA reads TGTGCCAGCAGCCCGCAGCGTAGAAACACCATATATTTT. As protein: CASSPQRRNTIYF. The rearrangement links TRBV11-2 to TRBJ1-3; D ambiguous. This CDR3 comprises 13 residues. Deletions cut 5 bases from V and 5 bases from J, with 10 bases between. CDR1 SGHAT and CDR2 FQNNGV come from the germline V gene. The complete variable domain, with remaining parts taken from reference TRBV11-2 and TRBJ1-3, reads EAGVAQSPRYKIIEKRQSVAFWCNPISGHATLYWYQQILGQGPKLLIQFQNNGVVDDSQLPKDRFSAERLKGVDSTLKIQPAKLEDSAVYLCASSPQRRNTIYFGEGSWLTVV.

The chain uses TRBV21-1 and TRBJ2-7; TRBD2, the table's D call, lacks a check against the DNA. TRBV21-1 is a pseudogene locus. The CDR3 spans 15 residues. Here the CDR3 DNA reads TGTGCCAGCAGGACTAGCGGGACCTACTCCTACGAGCAGTACGTC. Residues: CASRTSGTYSYEQYV.

The chain couples TRBV7-3 to TRBJ1-2, with D unclear. V lost 5 bases and J lost 7, with 14 bases in between. Germline V gene data show CDR1 as SGHTA and CDR2 as FQGTGA. This CDR3 is built from 13 residues. CDR3 sequence: CASSPRERGGYTF. CDR3 DNA sequence: TGTGCCAGCAGCCCCCGGGAACGGGGTGGCTACACCTTC. The variable domain in full, completed from reference TRBV7-3 and TRBJ1-2, reads GAGVSQTPSNKVTEKGKYVELRCDPISGHTALYWYRQSLGQGPEFLIYFQGTGAADDSGLPNDRFFAVRPEGSVSTLKIQRTERGDSAVYLCASSPRERGGYTFGSGTRLTVV.

Only a few counts were recorded for this clone. This chain uses TRBV6-1 with TRBJ2-5, with a weak D call TRBD1 (5 bases). Germline V gene lookup returns CDR1 MNHNS and CDR2 SASEGT. V lost 5 bases to trimming and J lost 4 bases, with 14 bases between them. CDR3 size: 14 residues. In nucleotides, the CDR3 is TGTGCCAGCAGTTCGACAGAGGCTCGAGAGACCCAGTACTTC. As protein: CASSSTEARETQYF.

The chain recombines TRBV5-1 with TRBJ2-1; a possible D gene is TRBD2 (7 bases). This CDR3 region has 13 residues. The ends were cut back, 1 base at V and 13 bases at J, with 15 bases in the middle. Per germline, CDR1 SGHRS and CDR2 YFSETQ. CDR3 amino acids: CASSLSPGEGQFF. The CDR3 region has the DNA TGCGCCAGCAGCTTGTCCCCAGGGGAGGGTCAGTTCTTC. Looking up the rest from reference TRBV5-1 and TRBJ2-1 gives the full variable domain: KAGVTQTPRYLIKTRGQQVTLSCSPISGHRSVSWYQQTPGQGLQFLFEYFSETQRNKGNFPGRFSGRQFSNSRSEMNVSTLELGDSALYLCASSLSPGEGQFFGPGTRLTVL.

This sequence joins TRBV6-5 and TRBJ2-5; D may be TRBD1 (5 bases). Germline CDR1 and CDR2: MNHEY and SVGAGI. Trimming took off 0 bases at V and 2 bases at J, with 7 bases between the two ends. CDR3 size: 14 residues. CDR3 nucleotides: TGTGCCAGCAGTTACTCCCGACAGCAAGAGACCCAGTACTTC. This encodes CASSYSRQQETQYF.

This chain connects TRBV27 to TRBJ1-5; the D gene is possibly TRBD1 (6 bases). The germline V gene encodes CDR1 MNHEY and CDR2 SMNVEV (reference sequence). This CDR3 is built from 14 residues. With 7 bases removed from V and 2 bases from J, the gap between germline ends came to 12 bases. The DNA for the CDR3 is TGTGCCAGCAAGGGGGATAGCGGCAATCAGCCCCAGCATTTT. Encoded protein: CASKGDSGNQPQHF.

This clone turned up a few times. The CDR3: CASSLDRTNTEAFF. The CDR3 nucleotides are TGTGCCAGCAGCTTGGACAGGACGAACACTGAAGCTTTCTTT. The chain is built from TRBV5-4 and TRBJ1-1; weak D call: TRBD1 (5 bases). The V end was cut by 0 bases, the J end by 1 base, with 7 bases between. Germline V gene lookup returns CDR1 SGHNT and CDR2 YYREEE (reference sequence). CDR3 length: 14 amino acids.

V and J are TRBV5-1 and TRBJ2-7, with TRBD2 matching 10 bases. The V segment lost 6 bases and the J segment 1 base; nucleotides outside the gene matches: 7. The CDR3 consists of 15 residues. Germline-derived CDR1 and CDR2 are SGHRS and YFSETQ. The CDR3 DNA is TGCGCCAGCACACGGCTAGCGGGAGAATCCTACGAGCAGTACTTC. It specifies CASTRLAGESYEQYF.

The chain carries TRBV6-6 and TRBJ2-5; maybe TRBD2 (6 bases). Germline V gene sequence: CDR1 MNHNY, CDR2 SVGAGI (reference sequence). Trimming pared 0 bases from V and 9 bases from J, leaving 11 bases between. CDR3 length: 13 amino acids. As DNA, the CDR3 is TGTGCCAGCAGTTACTCGACTGGAGGGGCCCAGTACTTC. Its protein product is CASSYSTGGAQYF.

This chain connects TRBV19 to TRBJ2-7; a weak D match, TRBD1 (6 bases). The CDR3 covers 15 residues. In germline, CDR1 is LNHDA, CDR2 SQIVND (reference sequence). The V end was cut by 5 bases, the J end by 0 bases, with 14 bases between. CDR3 region: CASSRTADSSYEQYV. In DNA form, the CDR3 reads TGTGCCAGTAGTCGGACAGCCGATAGCTCCTACGAGCAGTACGTC.

Notes on this clone: The junction departs from germline at one end; a sequencing error may be responsible. The chain uses TRBV7-9 and TRBJ2-4, with unresolved D. Per germline, CDR1 SEHNR and CDR2 FQNEAQ (reference sequence). CDR3 length equals 16 residues. CDR3: CSSSLIEVLAKNIQYF. CDR3 DNA sequence: TGTTCCAGCAGCTTAATTGAGGTCCTAGCCAAAAACATTCAGTACTTC.

V gene TRBV28 combines with J gene TRBJ1-5; no clear D. This CDR3 region has 15 residues. Looked up from germline, CDR1 is MDHEN and CDR2 is SYDVKM. V was clipped by 8 bases and J by 7 bases, with 21 bases between them. The CDR3 here is CASALRDGDGQPQHF. CDR3 in DNA: TGTGCCAGCGCCCTCCGAGACGGCGACGGGCAGCCCCAGCATTTT.

This clone showed up just once. CDR3 in DNA: TGTGCCAGCAGCTTAGGGGCAGGGAGGCCAAACACTGAAGCTTTCTTT. It is translated as CASSLGAGRPNTEAFF. The V gene is TRBV7-6, the J gene TRBJ1-1; perhaps TRBD1 as D (5 bases). V lost 1 base and J lost 2, with 14 bases in between. The V gene's germline CDR1 is SGHVS and CDR2 FNYEAQ. There are 16 residues in the CDR3.

The chain employs TRBV9 and TRBJ2-7; possible D gene TRBD2, 5 bases. The CDR3 is 13 residues long. CDR1 is SGDLS and CDR2 is YYNGEE in the germline V gene. Trimming took off 0 bases at V and 6 bases at J, with 10 bases between the two ends. For the CDR3, the DNA is TGTGCCAGCAGCGTAGCTGCCGGGGTCGAGCAGTACTTC. Its protein is CASSVAAGVEQYF.

The V and J genes are TRBV15 and TRBJ1-3, with D perhaps TRBD1 (5 bases). V lost 0 bases and J 0 bases, leaving 21 bases between the germline ends. This CDR3 comprises 20 residues. Germline-derived CDR1 and CDR2 are LNHNV and YYDKDF (reference sequence). This CDR3 reads CATSRDYRGQVSPSGNTIYF. CDR3 coding DNA: TGTGCCACCAGCAGAGATTACCGTGGACAAGTTAGCCCCTCTGGAAACACCATATATTTT.

V and J are TRBV11-2 and TRBJ2-1; 12 positions agree with TRBD1. CDR3 length equals 17 residues. CDR1 and CDR2 from the germline V gene are SGHAT and FQNNGV. V dropped 8 bases and J dropped 0; count of bases not matched to a gene: 8. CDR3: CASRGDRGPSSYNEQFF. The CDR3 DNA reads TGTGCCAGCCGGGGGGACAGGGGGCCAAGCTCCTACAATGAGCAGTTCTTC. The full variable domain, rest sourced from reference TRBV11-2 and TRBJ2-1, is EAGVAQSPRYKIIEKRQSVAFWCNPISGHATLYWYQQILGQGPKLLIQFQNNGVVDDSQLPKDRFSAERLKGVDSTLKIQPAKLEDSAVYLCASRGDRGPSSYNEQFFGPGTRLTVL.

For the CDR3, the DNA is TGTGCCAGCAGCTTGGGCCCTAGCTCCTACGAGCAGTACTTC. It yields the protein CASSLGPSSYEQYF. V and J are TRBV5-4 and TRBJ2-7; D is unclear. Trimming removed 0 bases at V and 0 bases at J, with 7 bases between. Per germline, CDR1 SGHNT and CDR2 YYREEE (reference sequence). The CDR3 is made up of 14 amino acids. Using reference TRBV5-4 and TRBJ2-7 for the parts outside the CDR3, the full variable domain is ETGVTQSPTHLIKTRGQQVTLRCSSQSGHNTVSWYQQALGQGPQFIFQYYREEENGRGNFPPRFSGLQFPNYSSELNVNALELDDSALYLCASSLGPSSYEQYFGPGTRLTVT.

The V gene is TRBV7-3, the J gene TRBJ2-3, with 7 bases lining up with TRBD1. V lost 5 bases and J lost 1; bases outside the gene matches: 6. This CDR3 spans 15 amino acids. CDR1 is SGHTA and CDR2 is FQGTGA in the germline V gene. CDR3 sequence: CASSLQGTRTDTQYF. The CDR3 DNA reads as TGTGCCAGCAGCCTACAGGGGACCCGCACAGATACGCAGTATTTT. The variable domain in full, with the rest retrieved from reference TRBV7-3 and TRBJ2-3, is GAGVSQTPSNKVTEKGKYVELRCDPISGHTALYWYRQSLGQGPEFLIYFQGTGAADDSGLPNDRFFAVRPEGSVSTLKIQRTERGDSAVYLCASSLQGTRTDTQYFGPGTRLTVL.

The gene calls are TRBV6-1 and TRBJ1-5, with 7 nucleotides matching TRBD1. V shed 2 bases and J 7 bases; nucleotides not matched to a gene: 8. The CDR3 totals 15 residues. Germline V CDR1 and CDR2: MNHNS, SASEGT. Here the CDR3 reads CASSETEGAGQPQHF. CDR3 bases: TGTGCCAGCAGTGAAACTGAGGGGGCCGGGCAGCCCCAGCATTTT.

The V and J genes are TRBV9 and TRBJ1-1, with TRBD1 matching over 7 bases. The CDR3 spans 15 residues. The V segment lost 0 bases and the J segment 4 bases; nucleotides outside the gene matches: 6. Germline V gene data show CDR1 as SGDLS and CDR2 as YYNGEE. CDR3 bases: TGTGCCAGCAGCGTAGCGGCACAGGGGAGCACTGAAGCTTTCTTT. Its protein is CASSVAAQGSTEAFF.

The chain has TRBV5-1 and TRBJ1-5; maybe TRBD1 (6 bases). The germline gives CDR1 SGHRS, CDR2 YFSETQ. The CDR3 is 14 residues long. V lost 4 bases and J 7 bases, leaving 15 bases between the germline ends. The CDR3 coding sequence is TGCGCCAGCAGCCCGGACAGTCGGGACCAGCCCCAGCATTTT. Translation: CASSPDSRDQPQHF.